These 20 T cell receptor beta chains were all obtained from the same sample, sequenced in a study of CD8+CD57+ T cells in acquired aplastic anemia (dated by TCRdb to 2016 to 2018). TCRdb shows the sequencer as Illumina HiSeq 2000. Genomic DNA was used as template for profiling of TCR beta VDJ combinations and CDR3 sequences. TCRdb reprocessing: public reads trimmed at Q25 with fastp, clones called with MiXCR, in-frame beta chains kept. Every distinct CDR3 protein forms one entry, paired with its most common genes and DNA. For this sample the table gives 80,000 to 100,000 distinct CDR3 sequences, of which approximately 73% were detected only once. The ten biggest clones cover about 62% of the sample. Patients chosen for sequencing had shown expansion of CD8+CD57+ cells by flow cytometry. The sequenced material came from sorted CD4+, CD8+, or CD8+CD57+ T cells (not recorded which) from PBMCs. Receptors originate from a human donor with aplastic anemia.

This chain connects TRBV7-9 to TRBJ2-7; 8 positions match TRBD1. The CDR3 contains 14 residues. The germline gives CDR1 SEHNR, CDR2 FQNEAQ (reference sequence). V trimming: 6 bases; J trimming: 6 bases; junction bases outside the gene matches: 10. CDR3 amino acids: CASRRGQGASEQYF. DNA of the CDR3: TGTGCCAGCAGACGAGGGCAGGGGGCTTCCGAGCAGTACTTC.

The V and J genes are TRBV2 and TRBJ2-1; 12 nucleotides align to TRBD2. Germline-derived CDR1 and CDR2 are SNHLY and FYNNEI. The CDR3 loop spans 15 amino acids. V dropped 3 bases and J dropped 8; count of bases not matched to a gene: 5. This CDR3 reads CASSETSGSMYEQFF. In DNA, the CDR3 is TGTGCCAGCAGTGAGACTAGCGGGAGTATGTATGAGCAGTTCTTC.

This clonotype appeared a few times. This rearrangement joins TRBV20-1 to TRBJ2-1; D not certain. In germline, CDR1 is DFQATT, CDR2 SNEGSKA (reference sequence). The CDR3 runs 9 residues. Trimming shortened V by 3 bases and J by 8 bases, and 2 bases separated the two germline ends. The CDR3 DNA is TGCAGTGCTAGTGATGAGCAGTTCTTC. This encodes CSASDEQFF.

The V call is TRBV19, the J call TRBJ1-3; no firm D call. The CDR3 spans 16 residues. The ends were cut back, 6 bases at V and 0 bases at J, with 15 bases in the middle. The V gene's germline CDR1 is LNHDA and CDR2 SQIVND (reference sequence). The CDR3 reads CASRGTQWSSGNTIYF. The CDR3 DNA sequence: TGTGCCAGTAGGGGAACCCAGTGGAGCTCTGGAAACACCATATATTTT.

Note on this clonotype: A read error may be the cause here, since a much bigger clone is one base away. Lacking the conserved final phenylalanine or tryptophan, this CDR3 likely reflects a read error. This chain connects TRBV5-6 to TRBJ2-5; 9 nucleotides line up with TRBD2. CDR3 length: 17 residues. J gave up 5 bases and V 0 bases, and 11 bases lay outside the gene matches. Germline loops: CDR1 SGHDT, CDR2 YYEEEE. CDR3 sequence (DNA): TGTGCCAGCAGCTTGGAGGGTAGCGGGGGCTCCAGGGAGACCCAGTACTGC. Its protein product is CASSLEGSGGSRETQYC.

The chain links TRBV7-9 to TRBJ2-7; no reliable D call. This CDR3 region has 13 residues. The V and J ends lost 1 base and 4 bases respectively, with 8 bases between them. Germline CDR1 reads SEHNR; CDR2 reads FQNEAQ (reference sequence). CDR3 nucleotide sequence: TGTGCCAGCAGCTTAGGATCTTTTTACGAGCAGTACTTC. Encoded protein: CASSLGSFYEQYF.

The chain links TRBV10-2 to TRBJ2-1; D remains unclear. V shed 4 bases and J shed 0 bases, with 7 bases lying between them. Germline CDR1 WSHSY, CDR2 SAAADI. CDR3 length equals 14 residues. CDR3 amino acids: CASSADGSYNEQFF. CDR3 DNA sequence: TGCGCCAGCAGTGCCGATGGCTCCTACAATGAGCAGTTCTTC.

In its sample, this clonotype was seen many times. This chain joins TRBV6-1 and TRBJ2-5; D unresolved. Germline V lookup: CDR1 MNHNS, CDR2 SASEGT. V was cut by 2 bases and J by 3 bases, with 7 bases left in between. The CDR3 contains 13 residues. Written as DNA, the CDR3 is TGTGCCAGCAGTGAATCTGCGGAAGAGACCCAGTACTTC. Amino acid sequence: CASSESAEETQYF.

The chain recombines TRBV11-2 with TRBJ2-6; no reliable D call. V lost 5 bases to trimming and J lost 0 bases, with 8 bases between them. The CDR3 consists of 15 residues. Per germline, CDR1 SGHAT and CDR2 FQNNGV. The CDR3, as DNA: TGTGCCAGCAGCGCACAGTTCTCTGGGGCCAACGTCCTGACTTTC. This gives the protein CASSAQFSGANVLTF.

This clonotype was observed once. V is TRBV19 and J is TRBJ1-5, with a tentative D call TRBD1 (5 bases). The length of the CDR3 is 14 residues. Germline V lookup: CDR1 LNHDA, CDR2 SQIVND (reference sequence). The ends were cut back, 5 bases at V and 7 bases at J, with 15 bases in the middle. CDR3 in amino acids: CASSGGSGTQPQHF. CDR3 sequence (DNA): TGTGCCAGTAGTGGGGGATCGGGAACCCAGCCCCAGCATTTT.

The table lists this clonotype with a few counts. This chain connects TRBV10-3 to TRBJ1-5; 8 positions match TRBD1. The length of the CDR3 is 15 residues. J gave up 0 bases and V 5 bases, and 3 bases lay outside the gene matches. CDR1 ENHRY and CDR2 SYGVKD come from the germline V gene. The CDR3 is CAISTTGDSNQPQHF. The CDR3 region has the DNA TGTGCCATCAGTACGACAGGGGATAGCAATCAGCCCCAGCATTTT.

V and J are TRBV29-1 and TRBJ2-7; 8 positions agree with TRBD1. Germline V gene data show CDR1 as SQVTM and CDR2 as ANQGSEA. J lost 4 bases, V lost 1 base, and 3 bases had no gene match. The CDR3 is 13 residues long. The CDR3 reads CSVEGTGRYEQYF. The CDR3 coding sequence is TGCAGCGTTGAAGGGACAGGGCGGTACGAGCAGTACTTC.

V and J are TRBV24-1 and TRBJ2-7, with D possibly TRBD1 on 5 matching bases. Trimming took 2 bases from V and 3 from J, leaving 13 bases between them. Looked up from germline, CDR1 is KGHDR and CDR2 is SFDVKD. The CDR3 covers 15 residues. The CDR3 nucleotides read TGTGCCACCAGTGATTCCGGAGAAGGGGACTACGAGCAGTACTTC. It is translated as CATSDSGEGDYEQYF.

This chain uses TRBV7-3 with TRBJ2-7, with unresolved D. The CDR3 has 12 amino acids. Germline V gene data show CDR1 as SGHTA and CDR2 as FQGTGA. Trimming shortened V by 5 bases and J by 2 bases, and 7 bases separated the two germline ends. This CDR3 is CASSPPAYEQYF. For the CDR3, the DNA is TGTGCCAGCAGCCCCCCAGCCTACGAGCAGTACTTC.

This chain uses TRBV4-2 with TRBJ2-7; 8 positions match TRBD1. The CDR3 sequence is 14 residues long. Germline values: CDR1 LGHNA, CDR2 YNFKEQ. V was clipped by 4 bases and J by 4 bases; unmatched bases: 6. This CDR3 is CASSPRTGMYEQYF. Here the CDR3 DNA reads TGTGCCAGCAGCCCCCGGACAGGGATGTACGAGCAGTACTTC.

This clonotype showed up just once. This chain links TRBV19 with TRBJ2-7; D assignment may be TRBD1 or TRBD2 (5 bases each). Looked up from germline, CDR1 is LNHDA and CDR2 is SQIVND (reference sequence). With 6 bases removed from V and 5 bases from J, the gap between germline ends came to 14 bases. CDR3 length: 13 amino acids. For the CDR3, the DNA is TGTGCCAGTAGCGGGACCAGCCGTAACGAGCAGTACTTC. It encodes CASSGTSRNEQYF. The variable domain in full, with the rest retrieved from reference TRBV19 and TRBJ2-7, is DGGITQSPKYLFRKEGQNVTLSCEQNLNHDAMYWYRQDPGQGLRLIYYSQIVNDFQKGDIAEGYSVSREKKESFPLTVTSAQKNPTAFYLCASSGTSRNEQYFGPGTRLTVT.

V is TRBV2 and J is TRBJ1-1; D remains unclear. Germline CDR1 reads SNHLY; CDR2 reads FYNNEI. V lost 10 bases and J lost 3, with 9 bases in between. CDR3 length: 11 amino acids. This chain's CDR3 is CATASYTEAFF. The CDR3 coding sequence is TGTGCCACCGCCTCGTACACTGAAGCTTTCTTT.

The V gene is TRBV14, the J gene TRBJ1-6, with D maybe TRBD1 (5 bases). With 5 bases removed from V and 12 bases from J, the gap between germline ends came to 11 bases. The CDR3 length is 12 residues. The germline V gene has CDR1 SGHDN and CDR2 FVKESK. CDR3 nucleotide sequence: TGTGCCAGCAGCAAACCGGGACGACCCCTCCACTTT. This codes for CASSKPGRPLHF.

This chain connects TRBV24-1 to TRBJ1-4; 7 bases map to TRBD1. Trimming took 1 base from V and 12 from J; bases not matched to a gene: 1. CDR1 and CDR2 from the germline V gene are KGHDR and SFDVKD. The length of the CDR3 is 12 residues. Written as DNA, the CDR3 is TGTGCCACCAGTGATTTTCAGGGGGAACTGTTTTTT. It codes for CATSDFQGELFF.

V usage is TRBV11-2 and J usage is TRBJ1-1, with no clear D. V lost 5 bases, J lost 1 base, and 8 bases lay in between. Germline CDR1 SGHAT, CDR2 FQNNGV. This CDR3 contains 13 residues. In nucleotides, the CDR3 is TGTGCCAGCAGCCCTACAAGGAACACTGAAGCTTTCTTT. Translation: CASSPTRNTEAFF.